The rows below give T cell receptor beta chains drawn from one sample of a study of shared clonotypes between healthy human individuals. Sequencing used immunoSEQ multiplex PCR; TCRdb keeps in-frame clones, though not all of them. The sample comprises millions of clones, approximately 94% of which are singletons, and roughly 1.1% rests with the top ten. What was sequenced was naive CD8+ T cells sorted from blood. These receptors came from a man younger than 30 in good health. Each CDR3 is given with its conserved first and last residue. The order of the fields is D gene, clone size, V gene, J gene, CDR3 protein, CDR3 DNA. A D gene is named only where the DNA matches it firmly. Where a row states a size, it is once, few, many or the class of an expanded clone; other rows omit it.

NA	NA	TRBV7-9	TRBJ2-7	CASSFGSYEQYF	TGTGCCAGCAGCTTCGGGAGTTACGAGCAGTACTTC
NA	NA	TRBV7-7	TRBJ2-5	CASSYTGNQETQYF	TGTGCTAGCAGCTACACAGGTAACCAAGAGACCCAGTACTTC
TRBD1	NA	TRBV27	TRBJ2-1	CASSPVTGNSYNEQFF	TGTGCCAGCAGTCCGGTGACAGGGAACTCCTACAATGAGCAGTTCTTC
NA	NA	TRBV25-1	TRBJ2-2	CASSEYGGTGELFF	TGTGCCAGCAGTGAATATGGGGGCACCGGGGAGCTGTTTTTT
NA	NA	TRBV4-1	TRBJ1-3	CASSQWIGYSGNTIYF	TGCGCCAGCAGCCAATGGATCGGTTACTCTGGAAACACCATATATTTT
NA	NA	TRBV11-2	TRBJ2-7	CASSSTPESLHEQYF	TGTGCCAGCAGCTCCACCCCAGAGAGCCTACACGAGCAGTACTTC
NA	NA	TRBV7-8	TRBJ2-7	CASSLTPLFYEQYF	TGTGCCAGCAGCTTAACCCCTCTCTTCTACGAGCAGTACTTC
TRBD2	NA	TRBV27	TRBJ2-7	CASRKSGGAAEQYF	TGTGCCAGCAGAAAAAGCGGGGGGGCCGCCGAGCAGTACTTC
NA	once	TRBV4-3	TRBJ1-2	CASSQSTDTYYGYTF	TGCGCCAGCAGCCAATCGACAGACACCTACTATGGCTACACCTTC
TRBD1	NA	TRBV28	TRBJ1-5	CASSLRQGWQPQHF	TGTGCCAGCAGTTTAAGACAGGGGTGGCAGCCCCAGCATTTT
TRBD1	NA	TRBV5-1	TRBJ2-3	CASSLIDRGLDTQYF	TGCGCCAGCAGCTTAATAGACAGGGGGCTAGATACGCAGTATTTT
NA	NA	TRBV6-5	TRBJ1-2	CASSMDGYTF	TGTGCCAGCAGTATGGATGGCTACACCTTC
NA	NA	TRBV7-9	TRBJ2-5	CASSLRSLQETQYF	TGTGCCAGCAGCTTACGATCACTCCAAGAGACCCAGTACTTC
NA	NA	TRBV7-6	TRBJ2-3	CASSPRGPTDTQYF	TGTGCCAGCAGCCCGCGAGGGCCTACAGATACGCAGTATTTT
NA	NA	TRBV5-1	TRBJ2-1	CASSLSQGSLNEQFF	TGCGCCAGCAGCTTGAGCCAGGGAAGTTTAAATGAGCAGTTCTTC
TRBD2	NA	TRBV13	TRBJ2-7	CASSSTSAAIHEQYF	TGTGCCAGCAGCTCGACTAGCGCGGCCATCCACGAGCAGTACTTC
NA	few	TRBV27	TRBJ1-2	CASSSKNYGYTF	TGTGCCAGCAGTTCCAAAAACTATGGCTACACCTTC
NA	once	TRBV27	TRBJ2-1	CASRDNYNEQFF	TGTGCCAGTCGGGACAACTACAATGAGCAGTTCTTC
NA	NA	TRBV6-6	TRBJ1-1	CASTSPDRSGPEAFF	TGTGCCAGCACCTCCCCGGACAGAAGTGGGCCTGAAGCTTTCTTT
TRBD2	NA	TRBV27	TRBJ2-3	CASSLISGGTDTQYF	TGTGCCAGCAGTTTGATTAGCGGGGGCACAGATACGCAGTATTTT
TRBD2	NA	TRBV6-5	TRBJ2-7	CASSYSSGRALGEQYF	TGTGCCAGCAGTTACTCTAGCGGGAGGGCCTTAGGGGAGCAGTACTTC
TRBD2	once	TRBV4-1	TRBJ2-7	CASSPASGSIYEQYF	TGCGCCAGCAGCCCGGCTAGCGGGAGTATTTACGAGCAGTACTTC
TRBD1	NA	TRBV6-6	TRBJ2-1	CASSPVRDRGINEQFF	TGTGCCAGCAGTCCTGTGCGGGACAGGGGGATCAATGAGCAGTTCTTC
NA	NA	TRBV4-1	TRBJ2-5	CASSHFPTLRPAQETQYF	TGCGCCAGCAGCCATTTTCCCACCTTGCGTCCCGCGCAAGAGACCCAGTACTTC
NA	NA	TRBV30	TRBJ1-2	CAWSVQGQGYTF	TGTGCCTGGAGTGTCCAGGGCCAAGGCTACACCTTC